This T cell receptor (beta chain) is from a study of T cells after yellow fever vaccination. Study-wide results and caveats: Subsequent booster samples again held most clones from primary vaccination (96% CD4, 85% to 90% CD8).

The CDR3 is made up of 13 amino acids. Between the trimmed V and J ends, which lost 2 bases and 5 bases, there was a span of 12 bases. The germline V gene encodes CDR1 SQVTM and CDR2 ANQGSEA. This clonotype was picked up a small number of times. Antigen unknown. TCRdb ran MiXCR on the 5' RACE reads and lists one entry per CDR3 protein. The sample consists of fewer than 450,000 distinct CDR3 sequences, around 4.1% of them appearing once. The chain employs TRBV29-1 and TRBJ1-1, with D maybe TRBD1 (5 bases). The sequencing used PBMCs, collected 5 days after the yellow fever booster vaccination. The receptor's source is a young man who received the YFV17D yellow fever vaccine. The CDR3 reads CSVELGQGTEAFF. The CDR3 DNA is TGCAGCGTTGAACTGGGGCAGGGTACTGAAGCTTTCTTT.